A single sample is the source of the 23 T cell receptor beta chains below, sequenced in a study of Graves' ophthalmopathy and Graves' hyperthyroidism. The TCR beta CDR3 regions underwent amplification from RNA transcripts. The library came from an HTBI-primed first-round RT-PCR and a second-round multiplex PCR. Each CDR3 protein gets one entry after TCRdb re-called the multiplex PCR reads with MiXCR. The data contain about half a million distinct CDR3 sequences, over 13% of them seen just once; the ten biggest clones take up over 8%. Sample: blood. The receptors stem from a woman aged 30 to 39 with Graves' ophthalmopathy.

This clonotype was found many times. This chain joins TRBV20-1 and TRBJ1-5; no definite D call. The CDR3 runs 14 residues. Trimming cost V 3 bases and J 3 bases, with 12 bases left between them. Germline values: CDR1 DFQATT, CDR2 SNEGSKA (reference sequence). CDR3 in DNA: TGCAGTGCTAGGGCAGCTAACTACAATCAGCCCCAGCATTTT. The encoded protein is CSARAANYNQPQHF.

This clonotype was seen many times. The chain joins TRBV12-3 or TRBV12-4 to TRBJ2-2; 9 bases align to TRBD2. Trimming took 5 bases from V and 1 from J; bases not matched to a gene: 2. The CDR3 has 15 amino acids. The CDR3, as DNA: TGTGCCAGCAGTCCGACTAGCGGGAACACCGGGGAGCTGTTTTTT. The encoded protein is CASSPTSGNTGELFF.

There are many counts of this clonotype. The chain has TRBV7-9 and TRBJ2-5; D is ambiguous. The CDR3 is 14 residues long. Trimming cost V 0 bases and J 4 bases, with 9 bases left between them. CDR1 SEHNR and CDR2 FQNEAQ come from the germline V gene (reference sequence). CDR3 in amino acids: CASSLAGLAETQYF. CDR3 DNA: TGTGCCAGCAGCTTAGCGGGGTTGGCAGAGACCCAGTACTTC.

On this clonotype: This may arise from a read error, as a much more abundant clone is one base away. The V gene is TRBV6-1, the J gene TRBJ1-5, with 10 bases aligning to TRBD1. Germline CDR1 MNHNS, CDR2 SASEGT. The CDR3 spans 14 residues. The trim removed 5 bases at V and 5 bases at J, leaving 3 bases unmatched. The CDR3 DNA reads TGTGCCAGCAGTCGACAGGGGGCAGATCAGCCCCAGCATTTT. It encodes CASSRQGADQPQHF.

This clonotype was observed many times. The DNA of the CDR3 is TGTGCCAGCAATGATCCCGGCGAGACCCAGTACTTC. Its translation: CASNDPGETQYF. The chain is built from TRBV27 and TRBJ2-5; D remains unclear. CDR3 length: 12 amino acids. Trimming removed 7 bases at V and 5 bases at J, with 11 bases between. In germline, CDR1 is MNHEY, CDR2 SMNVEV (reference sequence).

This clonotype was recorded many times. V usage is TRBV12-3 or TRBV12-4 and J usage is TRBJ2-7; D is unclear. The CDR3 spans 14 residues. V was pared by 2 bases and J by 0 bases, with 8 bases between. CDR3 nucleotides: TGTGCCAGCAGTTTATTGACCGGCTCCTACGAGCAGTACTTC. Its protein product is CASSLLTGSYEQYF.

At least ten counts were recorded for this clonotype. The genes are TRBV6-5 and TRBJ2-6; TRBD2 is a possible D gene (6 bases). The CDR3 has 17 residues. Deletions cut 4 bases from V and 2 bases from J, with 15 bases between. Germline V CDR1 and CDR2: MNHEY, SVGAGI. CDR3 nucleotides: TGTGCCAGCAGTTTTGACGCCGGGAGTCCTGGGGCCAACGTCCTGACTTTC. It yields the protein CASSFDAGSPGANVLTF.

This clonotype was picked up a small number of times. The V gene is TRBV19, the J gene TRBJ1-5; D is undetermined. There are 15 residues in the CDR3. In germline, CDR1 is LNHDA, CDR2 SQIVND (reference sequence). Trimming removed 7 bases from V and 5 bases from J, with 18 bases in between. CDR3 DNA sequence: TGTGCCAGTACCATGGGCCCCGGGCTCGATCAGCCCCAGCATTTT. Protein product: CASTMGPGLDQPQHF.

The rearrangement links TRBV4-1 to TRBJ2-7, with D possibly being TRBD2 (6 bases). Germline CDR1 MGHRA, CDR2 YSYEKL. With 4 bases removed from V and 0 bases from J, the gap between germline ends came to 13 bases. The CDR3 sequence is 15 residues long. The CDR3: CASSPIGSGSYEQYF. The CDR3 DNA reads as TGCGCCAGCAGCCCGATTGGTAGCGGCTCCTACGAGCAGTACTTC.

This clonotype appeared many times. The chain recombines TRBV28 with TRBJ2-7; no definite D call. The germline gives CDR1 MDHEN, CDR2 SYDVKM. The CDR3 is 15 amino acids. V gave up 6 bases and J gave up 3 bases, with 18 bases separating them. This CDR3 is CASSPPSQVDYEQYF. DNA for the CDR3: TGTGCCAGCAGCCCACCCTCCCAGGTTGACTACGAGCAGTACTTC. The whole variable domain, remainder taken from reference TRBV28 and TRBJ2-7, is DVKVTQSSRYLVKRTGEKVFLECVQDMDHENMFWYRQDPGLGLRLIYFSYDVKMKEKGDIPEGYSVSREKKERFSLILESASTNQTSMYLCASSPPSQVDYEQYFGPGTRLTVT.

This clonotype was seen repeatedly, ten times or more. The chain recombines TRBV6-5 with TRBJ1-5, with a tentative D call TRBD1 (6 bases). The CDR3 covers 16 residues. V was cut by 6 bases and J by 0 bases, with 15 bases left in between. Germline V CDR1 and CDR2: MNHEY, SVGAGI. The chain's CDR3 is CASRRLDSLSNQPQHF. CDR3 bases: TGTGCCAGCAGACGGTTGGACAGTCTTAGCAATCAGCCCCAGCATTTT.

This clonotype was seen repeatedly, ten times or more. This chain joins TRBV28 and TRBJ1-5, with a weak D call TRBD1 (6 bases). Germline V gene lookup returns CDR1 MDHEN and CDR2 SYDVKM. The V and J ends lost 5 bases and 3 bases respectively, with 14 bases between them. This CDR3 region has 15 residues. The CDR3 sequence: CASSPMTGYNQPQHF. The CDR3 DNA reads TGTGCCAGCAGTCCCATGACAGGCTACAATCAGCCCCAGCATTTT.

In this sample, this clonotype turned up many times. The V gene is TRBV20-1, the J gene TRBJ1-5; perhaps TRBD1 as D (5 bases). Germline V gene data show CDR1 as DFQATT and CDR2 as SNEGSKA (reference sequence). V lost 5 bases, J lost 10 bases, and 18 bases lay in between. There are 13 residues in the CDR3. The CDR3 nucleotides read TGCAGTGCTTACAAACAGGCTCTTCTACCCCAGCATTTT. It codes for CSAYKQALLPQHF.

There are a few counts of this clonotype. The J gene is TRBJ1-2, the V gene TRBV6-2 or TRBV6-3, with TRBD1 as a possible D gene (5 bases). V was shortened by 7 bases and J by 4 bases, with 19 bases between the two germline ends. The CDR3 length is 15 residues. Germline CDR1 is MNHEY and CDR2 is SVGEGT. The CDR3, as DNA: TGTGCCAGCAACCTAGCTGAGGACACTCCCTATGGCTACACCTTC. It codes for CASNLAEDTPYGYTF.

This clonotype occurred many times. The chain couples TRBV10-3 to TRBJ2-5; D unclear. V lost 6 bases to trimming and J lost 3 bases, with 8 bases between them. Per the germline V gene, CDR1 is ENHRY and CDR2 is SYGVKD. The CDR3 sequence is 12 residues long. As DNA, the CDR3 is TGTGCCATCAGGGCGGACGAAGAGACCCAGTACTTC. Translating it yields CAIRADEETQYF.

This clonotype was detected ten times or more. The chain recombines TRBV28 with TRBJ1-2; possible D gene TRBD1, 5 bases. With 4 bases removed from V and 4 bases from J, the gap between germline ends came to 16 bases. The CDR3 is 15 amino acids. Per germline, CDR1 MDHEN and CDR2 SYDVKM. Here the CDR3 reads CASSSGSGGGYGYTF. For the CDR3, the DNA is TGTGCCAGCAGTTCCGGTAGCGGGGGGGGCTATGGCTACACCTTC.

In its sample, this clonotype was seen many times. As DNA, the CDR3 is TGTGCCAGCAGTTTATTCGGGAGGCCGAACACCGGGGAGCTGTTTTTT. Protein: CASSLFGRPNTGELFF. This sequence joins TRBV27 and TRBJ2-2, with 7 bases that match TRBD2. The CDR3 is made up of 16 amino acids. Germline lookup yields CDR1 MNHEY and CDR2 SMNVEV (reference sequence). V was pared by 1 base and J by 0 bases, with 2 bases of the junction left unmatched.

This clonotype was recorded at least ten times. This chain connects TRBV12-5 to TRBJ1-1; D not resolved. Per the germline V gene, CDR1 is LGHNT and CDR2 is FRNRAP. The CDR3 spans 15 residues. Trimming shortened V by 3 bases and J by 0 bases, and 11 bases separated the two germline ends. As DNA, the CDR3 is TGTGCTAGTGGTTTTTTAGAATCTTTGAACACTGAAGCTTTCTTT. Translating it yields CASGFLESLNTEAFF.

This clonotype was detected many times. The gene calls are TRBV20-1 and TRBJ2-7; TRBD1 matches at 11 bases. The V and J ends lost 6 bases and 1 base, in that order; junction bases with no gene match: 5. Germline V gives CDR1 DFQATT, CDR2 SNEGSKA (reference sequence). This CDR3 comprises 14 residues. CDR3 nucleotides: TGCAGTGCCCAGGGACAGGGGGGATCCTACGAGCAGTACTTC. Protein: CSAQGQGGSYEQYF.

The V call is TRBV28, the J call TRBJ2-7; D call uncertain. V was pared by 10 bases and J by 3 bases, with 16 bases between. Germline CDR1 is MDHEN and CDR2 is SYDVKM. This CDR3 region has 13 residues. The DNA of the CDR3 is TGTGCCACCGCTTTACCCCTTAGCTACGAGCAGTACTTC. This gives the protein CATALPLSYEQYF. Looking up the rest from reference TRBV28 and TRBJ2-7 gives the full variable domain: DVKVTQSSRYLVKRTGEKVFLECVQDMDHENMFWYRQDPGLGLRLIYFSYDVKMKEKGDIPEGYSVSREKKERFSLILESASTNQTSMYLCATALPLSYEQYFGPGTRLTVT.

This clonotype was found many times. This chain links TRBV6-1 with TRBJ2-6; D not resolved. The CDR3 covers 16 residues. Trimming took off 3 bases at V and 0 bases at J, with 9 bases between the two ends. The germline gives CDR1 MNHNS, CDR2 SASEGT. DNA of the CDR3: TGTGCCAGCAGTGACGGACCCCTCTCTGGGGCCAACGTCCTGACTTTC. It codes for CASSDGPLSGANVLTF.

This clonotype has ten or more counts. The chain uses TRBV28 and TRBJ1-1; 9 positions match TRBD1. Germline loops: CDR1 MDHEN, CDR2 SYDVKM. The CDR3 length is 15 residues. With V trimmed by 5 bases and J by 0 bases, 4 bases remained unmatched. The CDR3: CASSMDRGLNTEAFF. The CDR3 DNA reads TGTGCCAGCAGTATGGACAGGGGCCTGAACACTGAAGCTTTCTTT.

The table lists this clonotype with many counts. The V and J genes are TRBV6-1 and TRBJ1-1; maybe TRBD1 (5 bases). The length of the CDR3 is 15 residues. Germline CDR1 and CDR2: MNHNS and SASEGT. V lost 6 bases and J lost 7, with 21 bases in between. CDR3 nucleotide sequence: TGTGCCAGCAGGGCCCCCGCTCAGGGCATTTTTGAAGCTTTCTTT. It codes for CASRAPAQGIFEAFF.